This T cell receptor beta chain comes out of a study of cytomegalovirus exposure and HLA in healthy donors. It was with 60 Vbeta and 13 Jbeta primers that the PCR ran. Using immunoSEQ multiplex PCR, the repertoire was profiled, and TCRdb retains in-frame clones only, with some absent. The sample has about 90,000 clones; around 76% are singletons. Trimming took off 2 bases at V and 8 bases at J, with 15 bases between the two ends. CDR3 length: 14 residues. Germline V gene data show CDR1 as KGHSH and CDR2 as LQKENI. The sample consisted of PBMCs. This TCR came from a man younger than 40 in good health and CMV-seronegative. The chain uses TRBV18 and TRBJ1-2; perhaps TRBD1 as D (5 bases). CDR3 DNA sequence: TGTGCCAGCTCACCATCGATCCAGGGTAGCGGCTACACCTTC. Translated, it gives CASSPSIQGSGYTF.